The clone carrying this T cell receptor (beta chain) came up once. Its specificity is unknown. This entry comes from a study of identical twins. Points from the study as a whole: Excess sharing by twins proved weaker in beta out-of-frame sequences.

Each CDR3 protein gets one entry after TCRdb re-called the 5' RACE reads with MiXCR. The table shows 1.5 million to 2 million distinct CDR3 sequences, with around 29% occurring only once. Trimming cost V 5 bases and J 13 bases; bases outside gene matches: 10. This CDR3 region has 14 residues. The V gene's germline CDR1 is MDHEN and CDR2 SYDVKM. J is TRBJ2-1 and V is TRBV28; 11 nucleotides agree with TRBD2. This TCR was recovered from a newborn girl in good health. The specimen sequenced was cord blood. CDR3 coding DNA: TGTGCCAGCAGTCTACTAGCGGGAGTAGAGACCCAGTTCTTC. This encodes CASSLLAGVETQFF.